This T cell receptor beta chain was sequenced during a study of cytomegalovirus exposure and HLA in healthy donors. Unmatched junction bases numbered 13, after V lost 3 bases and J lost 2 bases. Germline V CDR1 and CDR2: SQVTM, ANQGSEA. This CDR3 is built from 17 residues. PCR was performed using 60 Vbeta and 13 Jbeta primers. The protocol was immunoSEQ multiplex PCR, while the TCRdb copy is restricted to in-frame clones and leaves out a portion. Here the sample spans nearly 110,000 clones, roughly 74% being singletons. Only one count was recorded for this clone. This receptor was obtained from a man between 40 and 49 years old in good health and CMV-seronegative. The specimen was PBMCs. This chain links TRBV29-1 with TRBJ2-7, with TRBD1 matching 10 bases. Here the CDR3 DNA reads TGCAGCGTTGAGGCTCCTGGGGCGGGACAGGGGACCTACGAGCAGTACTTC. This encodes CSVEAPGAGQGTYEQYF.